These T cell receptor beta chains were read from a single sample in a study of blood T cell repertoires in COVID-19. Some clones are missing from TCRdb's copy, which holds only in-frame ones; the method was immunoSEQ multiplex PCR. The data contain under 150,000 clones, 85% to 90% of them seen just once; the ten biggest clones take up roughly 7.6%. The specimen sequenced was peripheral blood. The source is a man in his forties or fifties with acute or convalescent COVID-19. The CDR3 runs from the conserved cysteine through the conserved F or W. D genes are given only for firm matches. Some rows have no size entry. The others give once, few or many, or a class for an expanded clone.

>-|few|TRBJ2-1|TRBV7-9
TGTGCCAGCAGCTTAGGTCACAGGGCCTACAATGAGCAGTTCTTC
CASSLGHRAYNEQFF
>TRBD1|-|TRBJ2-1|TRBV30
TGTGCCTGGAGGGCGACAGGGGTATTAGGCAATGAGCAGTTCTTC
CAWRATGVLGNEQFF
>-|-|TRBJ2-3|TRBV7-8
TGTGCCAGCAGCCCGGCAGATACGCAGTATTTT
CASSPADTQYF
>TRBD1|once|TRBJ1-3|TRBV7-9
TGTGCCACCGTGGGACAGAGAGGAAACACCATATATTTT
CATVGQRGNTIYF
>-|-|TRBJ2-3|TRBV30
TGTGCCTGGAGTGTCCGGTCAGATACGCAGTATTTT
CAWSVRSDTQYF
>TRBD1|-|TRBJ1-1|TRBV19
TGTGCCAGCAATACCGGGACAGGGATTACTGAAGCTTTCTTT
CASNTGTGITEAFF
>TRBD1|few|TRBJ2-1|TRBV7-2
TGTGCCAGCAGCTACGGACAGGGGTTCAACAATGAGCAGTTCTTC
CASSYGQGFNNEQFF
>-|many|TRBJ2-2|TRBV7-7
TGTGCCAGCAGCTTAGCTAGGGGTGGCACCGGGGAGCTGTTTTTT
CASSLARGGTGELFF
>TRBD2|-|TRBJ2-2|TRBV5-1
TGCGCCAGCAGCCCGGGACTATCAGGGACTAGCGGGAACACCGGGGAGCTGTTTTTT
CASSPGLSGTSGNTGELFF
>-|-|TRBJ1-2|TRBV5-4
TGTGCCAGCAACATCATCGCCGGGGGGCTAGGTGGCTACACCTTC
CASNIIAGGLGGYTF
>TRBD2|-|TRBJ2-7|TRBV19
TGTGCCAGTAGTATCCATAGCGGGAAAGTCGACGAGCAGTACTTC
CASSIHSGKVDEQYF
>-|-|TRBJ1-4|TRBV29-1
TGCAGCGTTGCGTCAGGGAAGGGGGAAAAACTGTTTTTT
CSVASGKGEKLFF
>-|-|TRBJ1-4|TRBV10-1
TGCGCCAGCATTTCTGACGGGGGGGGTGAAAAACTGTTTTTT
CASISDGGGEKLFF
>-|-|TRBJ1-2|TRBV4-1
TGCGCCAGCAGCCAAGACACGACGGCGGGTGGCTATGGCTACACCTTC
CASSQDTTAGGYGYTF
>-|-|TRBJ2-2|TRBV29-1
TGCAGCGTGGGGGGAGTGAGTGCGAACACCGGGGAGCTGTTTTTT
CSVGGVSANTGELFF
>TRBD2|-|TRBJ2-1|TRBV12-5
TGTGCTAGTGGTTTGGGGCCGGGACTAGCGGGAGTTCCCAATGAGCAGTTCTTC
CASGLGPGLAGVPNEQFF
>TRBD1|-|TRBJ1-4|TRBV5-1
TGCGCCAGCAGCTTGAATTCCGGGACAGGAATACTGTTTTTT
CASSLNSGTGILFF
>-|-|TRBJ2-1|TRBV3-1/TRBV3-2
TGTGCCAGCAGCACCCCCGAAAGCGGCTACAATGAGCAGTTCTTC
CASSTPESGYNEQFF
>TRBD1|-|TRBJ2-1|TRBV6-5
TGTGCCAGCAGTTCCGGACAGGGTATAGGCAATGAGCAGTTCTTC
CASSSGQGIGNEQFF
>-|-|TRBJ2-3|TRBV27
TGTGCCAGCCGACACTCTAGCACAGATACGCAGTATTTT
CASRHSSTDTQYF
>-|-|TRBJ1-2|TRBV25-1
TGTGCCAGCAGTGAATCAACAGTCTATGGCTACACCTTC
CASSESTVYGYTF
>TRBD2|-|TRBJ2-7|TRBV14
TGTGCCAGCAGCCAAATCATAGGACTAGCGGGAGGCGAGCAGTACTTC
CASSQIIGLAGGEQYF
>TRBD1|-|TRBJ1-2|TRBV29-1
TGCAGCGCCAAGACAGGGAACGACTATGGCTACACCTTC
CSAKTGNDYGYTF
>-|-|TRBJ2-2|TRBV24-1
TGTGCCACCAGTGACCTGACAGTGAGTGGAAAAACCGGGGAGCTGTTTTTT
CATSDLTVSGKTGELFF